This T cell receptor beta chain stems from a study of blood T cell repertoires in COVID-19. Study details: The samples span acute and convalescent COVID-19 from the United States, Italy and Spain. PBMCs, B-cell-depleted T cells, or T cells were the source of the cDNA or gDNA that made up the material.

The method was immunoSEQ multiplex PCR; TCRdb's version includes in-frame clones alone and lacks a portion of them. The sample shows approximately 170,000 clones, roughly four fifths of them seen only once. This clone has a handful of counts. CDR1 and CDR2 from the germline V gene are LGHNA and YSLEER. The CDR3 covers 13 residues. V lost 0 bases and J 7 bases, leaving 6 bases between the germline ends. This clonotype was obtained from a woman aged 65 to 85 with COVID-19, enrolled during active disease. The sample consisted of peripheral blood. The gene calls are TRBV4-3 and TRBJ2-2, with no clear D. This CDR3 reads CASSQELSGELFF. The CDR3 region has the DNA TGCGCCAGCAGCCAAGAGTTGAGCGGGGAGCTGTTTTTT.